Sequencing of this TCR beta chain was carried out in a study of T cells in Graves' hyperthyroidism and ophthalmopathy. What was amplified from RNA transcripts were TCR beta CDR3 regions. Carried out on the TCR CDR3, a first-round RT-PCR used the HTBI primer set. TCRdb re-called the multiplex PCR reads through MiXCR, storing one row per CDR3 protein. The table lists hundreds of thousands of distinct CDR3 sequences, about two fifths of them singletons. Material: blood. This receptor was identified in a man younger than 35 with Graves' hyperthyroidism.

The DNA of the CDR3 is TGTGCCAGCAGAGGACAGGGAGGATCTGAAGCTTTCTTT. It encodes CASRGQGGSEAFF. The chain recombines TRBV6-1 with TRBJ1-1, with 8 nucleotides matching TRBD1. Germline CDR1 reads MNHNS; CDR2 reads SASEGT. CDR3 length equals 13 residues. After removal of 6 bases from V and 6 bases from J, the junction contained 6 bases not matched to a gene.